Described below is a single T cell receptor beta chain sequence and its context. What it binds is unknown. These data originate in a study of OX40 agonist ivuxolimab in advanced cancers. Across the whole study: Every 2 weeks, ivuxolimab was infused into the patients intravenously at between 0.01 and 10 mg/kg. People in dose escalation had one of these cancers: hepatocellular carcinoma, melanoma, renal cell or head and neck cancer. Earlier treatment with anti-PD-1, anti-PD-L1 or anti-CTLA-4 was permitted, and over 35% had received some.

The repertoire was sequenced with immunoSEQ multiplex PCR; TCRdb's copy has only in-frame clones and lacks some. The table has tens of thousands of clones, roughly nine tenths seen once. Findings of the study overall: Expanded clones tended on average to be more numerous among CD8+ T cells than CD4+.

V lost 4 bases to trimming and J lost 5 bases; unmatched junction nucleotides: 7. The CDR3 sequence is 16 residues long. Germline CDR1 and CDR2: SGDLS and YYNGEE. The TCR sequence derives from an adult with an advanced solid tumor such as melanoma, head and neck, liver or kidney cancer. The specimen was CD4+ or CD8+ T cells sorted from blood, collected in a trial of the OX40 agonist ivuxolimab. The chain has TRBV9 and TRBJ2-3, with 13 bases aligning to TRBD2. CDR3 region: CASSTLRTSGGDTQYF. The CDR3 DNA reads as TGTGCCAGCAGCACCCTTCGGACTAGCGGGGGAGATACGCAGTATTTT.